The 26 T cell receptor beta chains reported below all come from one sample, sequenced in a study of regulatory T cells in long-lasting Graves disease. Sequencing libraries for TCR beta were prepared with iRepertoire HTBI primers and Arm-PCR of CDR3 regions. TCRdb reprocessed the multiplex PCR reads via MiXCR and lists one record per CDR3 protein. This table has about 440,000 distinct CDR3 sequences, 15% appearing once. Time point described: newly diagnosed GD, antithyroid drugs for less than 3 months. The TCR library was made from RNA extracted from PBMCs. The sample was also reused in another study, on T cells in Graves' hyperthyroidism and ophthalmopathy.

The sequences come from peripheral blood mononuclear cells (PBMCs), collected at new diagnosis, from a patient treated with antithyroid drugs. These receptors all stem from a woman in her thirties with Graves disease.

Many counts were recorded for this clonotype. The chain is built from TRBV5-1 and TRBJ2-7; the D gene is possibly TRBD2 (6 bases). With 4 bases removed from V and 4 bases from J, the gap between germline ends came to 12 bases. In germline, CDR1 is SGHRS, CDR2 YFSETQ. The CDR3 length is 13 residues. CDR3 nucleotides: TGCGCCAGCAGCCGGGACTCCAAATACGAGCAGTACTTC. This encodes CASSRDSKYEQYF.

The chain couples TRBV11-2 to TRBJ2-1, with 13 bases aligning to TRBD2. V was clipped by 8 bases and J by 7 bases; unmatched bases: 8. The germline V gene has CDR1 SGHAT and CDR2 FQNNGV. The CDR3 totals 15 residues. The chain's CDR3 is CASAGGLAGVNEQFF. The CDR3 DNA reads TGTGCCAGCGCAGGTGGACTAGCGGGAGTAAATGAGCAGTTCTTC. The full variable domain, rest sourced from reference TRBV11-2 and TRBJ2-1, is EAGVAQSPRYKIIEKRQSVAFWCNPISGHATLYWYQQILGQGPKLLIQFQNNGVVDDSQLPKDRFSAERLKGVDSTLKIQPAKLEDSAVYLCASAGGLAGVNEQFFGPGTRLTVL.

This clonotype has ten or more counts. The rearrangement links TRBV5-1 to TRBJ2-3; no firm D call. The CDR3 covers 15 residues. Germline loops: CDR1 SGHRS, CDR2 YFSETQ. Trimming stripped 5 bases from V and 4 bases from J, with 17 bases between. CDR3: CASRRGPRSPDTQYF. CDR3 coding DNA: TGCGCCAGCAGGCGCGGCCCAAGGTCCCCAGATACGCAGTATTTT.

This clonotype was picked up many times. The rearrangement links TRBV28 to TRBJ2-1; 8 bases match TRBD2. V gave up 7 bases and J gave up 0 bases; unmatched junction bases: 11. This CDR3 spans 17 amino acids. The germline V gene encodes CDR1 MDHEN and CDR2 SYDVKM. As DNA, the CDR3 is TGTGCCAGCACCGGGACTAGACCGAACCTCTCCTACAATGAGCAGTTCTTC. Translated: CASTGTRPNLSYNEQFF.

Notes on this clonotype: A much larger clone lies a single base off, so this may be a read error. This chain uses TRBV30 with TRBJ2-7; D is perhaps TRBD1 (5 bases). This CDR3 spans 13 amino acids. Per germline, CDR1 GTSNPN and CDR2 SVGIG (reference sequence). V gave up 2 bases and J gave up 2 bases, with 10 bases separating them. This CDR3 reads CAWSTGDPYEQYF. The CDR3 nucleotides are TGTGCCTGGAGTACAGGAGACCCCTACGAGCAGTACTTC.

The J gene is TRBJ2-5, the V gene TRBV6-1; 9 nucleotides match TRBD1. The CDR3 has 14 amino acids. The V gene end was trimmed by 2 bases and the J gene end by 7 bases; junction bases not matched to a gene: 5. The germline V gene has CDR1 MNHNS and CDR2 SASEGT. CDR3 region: CASSEKRTGATQYF. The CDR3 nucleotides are TGTGCCAGCAGTGAAAAAAGGACAGGGGCGACCCAGTACTTC.

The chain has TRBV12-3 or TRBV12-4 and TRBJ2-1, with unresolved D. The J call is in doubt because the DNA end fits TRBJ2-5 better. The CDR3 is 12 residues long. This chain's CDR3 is CASSGPPETQYF. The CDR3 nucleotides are TGTGCCAGCAGTGGCCCCCCAGAGACCCAGTACTTC.

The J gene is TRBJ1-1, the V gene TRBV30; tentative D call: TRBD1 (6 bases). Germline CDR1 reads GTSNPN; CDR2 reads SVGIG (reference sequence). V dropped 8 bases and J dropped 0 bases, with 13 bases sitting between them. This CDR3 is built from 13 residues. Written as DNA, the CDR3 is TGTGCCCGTGACAGGCGCGTGAACACTGAAGCTTTCTTT. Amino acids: CARDRRVNTEAFF.

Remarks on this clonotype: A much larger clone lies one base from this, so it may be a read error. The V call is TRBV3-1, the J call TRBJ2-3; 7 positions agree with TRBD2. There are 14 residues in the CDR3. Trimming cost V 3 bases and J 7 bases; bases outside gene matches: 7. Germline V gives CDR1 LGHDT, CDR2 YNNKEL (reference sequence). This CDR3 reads CASSHPTSPNTQYF. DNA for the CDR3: TGTGCCAGCAGCCACCCGACTAGCCCCAATACGCAGTATTTT.

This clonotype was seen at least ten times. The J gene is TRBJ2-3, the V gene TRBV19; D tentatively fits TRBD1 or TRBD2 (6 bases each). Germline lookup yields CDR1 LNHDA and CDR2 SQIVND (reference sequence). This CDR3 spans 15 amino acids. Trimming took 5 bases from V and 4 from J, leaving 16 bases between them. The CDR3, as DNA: TGTGCCAGTAGTCATCGAAGGGGGGAGGCAGATACGCAGTATTTT. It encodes CASSHRRGEADTQYF.

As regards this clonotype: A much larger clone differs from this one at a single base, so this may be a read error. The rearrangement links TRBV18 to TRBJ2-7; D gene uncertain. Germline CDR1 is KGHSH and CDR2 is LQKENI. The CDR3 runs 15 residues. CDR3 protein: CAGSPPPWDSYEQYF. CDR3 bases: TGTGCCGGCTCACCACCCCCCTGGGACTCCTACGAGCAGTACTTC.

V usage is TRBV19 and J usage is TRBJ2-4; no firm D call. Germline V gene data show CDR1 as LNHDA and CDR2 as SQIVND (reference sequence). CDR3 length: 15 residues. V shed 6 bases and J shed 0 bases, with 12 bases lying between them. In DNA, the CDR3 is TGTGCCAGTAGCCGCGATTGGGGAGCCAAAAACATTCAGTACTTC. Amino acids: CASSRDWGAKNIQYF.

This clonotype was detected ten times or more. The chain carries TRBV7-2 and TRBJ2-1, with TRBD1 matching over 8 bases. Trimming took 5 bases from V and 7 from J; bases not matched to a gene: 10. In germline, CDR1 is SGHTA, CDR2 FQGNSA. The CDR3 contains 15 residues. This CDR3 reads CASSPDGQGNNEQFF. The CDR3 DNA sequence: TGTGCCAGCAGCCCCGACGGACAGGGCAATAATGAGCAGTTCTTC.

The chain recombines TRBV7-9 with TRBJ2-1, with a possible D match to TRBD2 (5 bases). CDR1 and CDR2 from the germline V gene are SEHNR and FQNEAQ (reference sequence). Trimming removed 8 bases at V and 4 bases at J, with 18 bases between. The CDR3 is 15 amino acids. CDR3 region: CASPSAAASYNEQFF. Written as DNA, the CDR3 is TGTGCCAGCCCTTCAGCGGCAGCTTCTTACAATGAGCAGTTCTTC.

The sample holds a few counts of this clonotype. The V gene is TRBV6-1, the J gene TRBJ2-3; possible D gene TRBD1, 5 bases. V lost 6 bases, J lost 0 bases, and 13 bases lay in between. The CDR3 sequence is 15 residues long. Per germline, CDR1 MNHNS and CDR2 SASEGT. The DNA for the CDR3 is TGTGCCAGCAGATCCTGGACAACAAGCACAGATACGCAGTATTTT. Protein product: CASRSWTTSTDTQYF.

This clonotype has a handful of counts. The CDR3: CAWRETGAGYTF. DNA of the CDR3: TGTGCCTGGAGAGAAACAGGGGCTGGCTACACCTTC. This chain links TRBV30 with TRBJ1-2; TRBD1 aligns across 7 bases. Germline assignment: CDR1 GTSNPN and CDR2 SVGIG (reference sequence). V was pared by 3 bases and J by 7 bases, with 5 bases of the junction left unmatched. The CDR3 is made up of 12 amino acids.

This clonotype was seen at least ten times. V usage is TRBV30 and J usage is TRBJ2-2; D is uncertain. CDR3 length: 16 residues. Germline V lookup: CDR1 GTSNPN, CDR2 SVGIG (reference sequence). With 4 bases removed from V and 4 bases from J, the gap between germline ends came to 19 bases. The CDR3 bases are TGTGCCTGGACTCCCATCCATAGGGTGGTCACCGGGGAGCTGTTTTTT. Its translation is CAWTPIHRVVTGELFF.

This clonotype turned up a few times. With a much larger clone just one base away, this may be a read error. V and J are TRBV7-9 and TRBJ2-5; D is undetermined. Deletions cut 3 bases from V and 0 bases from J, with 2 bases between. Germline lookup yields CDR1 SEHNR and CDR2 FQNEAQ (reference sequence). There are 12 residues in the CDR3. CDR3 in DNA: TGTGCCAGCAGCTTTAACCAAGAGACCCAGTACTTC. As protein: CASSFNQETQYF.

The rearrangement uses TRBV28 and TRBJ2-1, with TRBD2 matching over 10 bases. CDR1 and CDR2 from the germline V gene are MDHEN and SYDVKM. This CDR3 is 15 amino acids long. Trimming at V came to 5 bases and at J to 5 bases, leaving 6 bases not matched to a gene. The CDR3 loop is CASSPTSGPHNEQFF. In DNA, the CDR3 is TGTGCCAGCAGTCCGACTAGCGGGCCGCACAATGAGCAGTTCTTC.

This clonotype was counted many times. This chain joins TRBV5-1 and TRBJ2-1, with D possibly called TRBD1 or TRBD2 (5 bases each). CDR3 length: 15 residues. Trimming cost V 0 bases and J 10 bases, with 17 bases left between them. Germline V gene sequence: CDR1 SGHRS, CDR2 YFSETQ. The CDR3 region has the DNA TGCGCCAGCAGCTTGGCGGGGACCTTTGTTAACGAGCAGTTCTTC. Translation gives CASSLAGTFVNEQFF.

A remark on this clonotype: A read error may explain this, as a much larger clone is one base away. The CDR3 coding sequence is TGCAGTGCTAGATCCGTCCCCCGGAAAGGCCGGGTGTCCTACGAGCAGTTCTTC. This codes for CSARSVPRKGRVSYEQFF. The chain carries TRBV20-1 and TRBJ2-1; D is undetermined. CDR3 length equals 18 residues. Trimming took off 2 bases at V and 10 bases at J, with 30 bases between the two ends. Per germline, CDR1 DFQATT and CDR2 SNEGSKA (reference sequence).

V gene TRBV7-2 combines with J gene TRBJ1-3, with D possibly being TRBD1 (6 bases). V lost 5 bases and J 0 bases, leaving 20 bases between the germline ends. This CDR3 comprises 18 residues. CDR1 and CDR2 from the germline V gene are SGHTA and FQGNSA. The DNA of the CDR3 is TGTGCCAGCAGCCCAAGCCCCGGGACAAAGCTCTCTGGAAACACCATATATTTT. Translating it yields CASSPSPGTKLSGNTIYF.

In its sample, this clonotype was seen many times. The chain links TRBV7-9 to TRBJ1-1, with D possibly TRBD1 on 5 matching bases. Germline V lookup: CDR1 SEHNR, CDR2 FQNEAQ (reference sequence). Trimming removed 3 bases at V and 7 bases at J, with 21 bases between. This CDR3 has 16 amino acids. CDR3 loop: CASSFKSGGPDGEAFF. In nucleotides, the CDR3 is TGTGCCAGCAGCTTCAAGTCCGGGGGACCGGACGGTGAAGCTTTCTTT.

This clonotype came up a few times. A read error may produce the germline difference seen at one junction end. CDR3 region: CSVEGDNEQFF. The CDR3 bases are TGCAGCGTGGAAGGGGACAATGAGCAGTTCTTC. The chain is built from TRBV29-1 and TRBJ2-1; weak D call: TRBD1 (5 bases). Germline CDR1 and CDR2: SQVTM and ANQGSEA. This CDR3 has 11 residues.

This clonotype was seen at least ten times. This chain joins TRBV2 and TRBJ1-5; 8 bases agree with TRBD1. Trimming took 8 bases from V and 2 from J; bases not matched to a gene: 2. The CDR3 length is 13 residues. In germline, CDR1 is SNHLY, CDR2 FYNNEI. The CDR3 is CASGQGRNQPQHF. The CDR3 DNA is TGTGCCAGCGGACAGGGCCGCAATCAGCCCCAGCATTTT.

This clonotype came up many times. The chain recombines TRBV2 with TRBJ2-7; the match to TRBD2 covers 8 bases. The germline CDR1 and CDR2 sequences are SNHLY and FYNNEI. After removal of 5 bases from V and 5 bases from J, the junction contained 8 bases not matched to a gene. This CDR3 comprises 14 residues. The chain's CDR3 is CASSLSGIKNEQYF. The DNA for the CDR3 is TGTGCCAGCAGTCTTAGCGGGATTAAGAACGAGCAGTACTTC. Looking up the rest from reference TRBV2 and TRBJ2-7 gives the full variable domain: EPEVTQTPSHQVTQMGQEVILRCVPISNHLYFYWYRQILGQKVEFLVSFYNNEISEKSEIFDDQFSVERPDGSNFTLKIRSTKLEDSAMYFCASSLSGIKNEQYFGPGTRLTVT.